This entry describes one T cell receptor beta chain. This clonotype was observed a few times. The target of this receptor is not known. No base-level quality is on record; no much larger clone is a single base apart. The data were obtained in a study of T-cell memory formation after mild COVID-19 (dated by TCRdb to the early 2020s). Study-level background: TCR sequence clusters from the two donors were largely donor specific. T-cell clones expanding and contracting after mild COVID-19 in a couple of donors were tracked by longitudinal TCRalpha and TCRbeta repertoire sequencing. The cohort was made up of two young adult volunteers, one female and one male, who were previously healthy.

TCRdb shows the sequencer as Illumina NovaSeq 6000. Using 5'RACE with constant-segment primers, TCRalpha and TCRbeta cDNA libraries were constructed, with sample barcodes and unique molecular identifiers added in the process. Trizol reagent was used to extract RNA from every sample. Library amplification was performed in two PCR steps, and a second sample barcode and Illumina TruSeq adapters were introduced in the second step. Sequencing of libraries was performed on an Illumina NovaSeq with 2 x 150 bp paired-end reads. Turning to the authors' computational methods: Reads were demultiplexed and collapsed into UMI-guided consensus sequences with migec v1.2.7. Using mixcr v2.1.11, the UMI consensuses were aligned to TRA and TRB V and J templates and assembled into clonotypes. A clonotype was counted as expanded or contracted only if both edgeR and NoisET called the change significant, with noise models trained on biological replicates. For edgeR calls, a false discovery rate-adjusted p below 0.01 and a log2 fold-change threshold of 1 were applied. As an exploratory analysis of dynamics, max-normalized trajectories of the 1000 most abundant clonotypes were examined by PCA with hierarchical clustering. Each responding clone was given a CD4 or CD8 phenotype based on the CD4+ and CD8+ repertoires, which had been sequenced separately. Through fastp at Q25 and MiXCR, TCRdb rebuilt clones from the public reads, retaining in-frame beta chains. For every CDR3 protein sequence, its rows merge into one entry that carries the most common genes and DNA. The V and J calls were not made by the authors but by TCRdb's processing. Recorded for this sample are about 500,000 distinct CDR3 sequences; roughly 20% of them occurred a single time. Of the sample, around 12% is held by the ten largest clones.

Overall study outcomes, separate from this receptor: Whether the second-wave clones peaking on day 37 were SARS-CoV-2 specific was not confirmed. Contracting CD4+ clones appeared mostly in the CM and EM memory subsets, whereas CD8+ clones were enriched in EMRA. Only two mild cases were covered in the study, and larger cohorts including severe cases with pre-infection samples were considered necessary. Clones contracting from day 15 to 85 had balanced CD4/CD8 phenotypes, while a second wave expanding from day 15 to 37 was biased towards CD4+. Some responding clones were detected in pre-infection memory, which suggested that pre-existing cross-reactive memory T cells had joined the SARS-CoV-2 response.

PBMCs were isolated by Ficoll-Paque density gradient centrifugation. V was cut back by 8 bases and J by 2 bases, leaving a gap of 12 bases between them. There are 13 amino acids in the CDR3, from cysteine to phenylalanine inclusive. Left in the record is the CDR3 DNA by itself, 39 bases read in frame from the first base. The sequence links TRBV12-3 or TRBV12-4 to TRBJ2-5, with an unclear D gene assignment. The receptor's source is an adult woman who had mild COVID-19 (a few samples of this study predate the infection). The sample titles of this study are shuffled in the database, so cell type and time point are left out; the donor was told from shared clones. Source material: PBMCs or a T cell subset sorted from them (not recorded which). The CDR3: CASLETAQETQYF. DNA sequence: TGTGCCAGCCTGGAAACAGCACAAGAGACCCAGTACTTC.